The next 17 T cell receptor beta chains were all read from a single sample in a study of vaccination and CD4 T cells after COVID-19. Sample treatment: roughly ten-day PBMC culture with coronavirus spike peptide pools or control peptides (ViraFEST assay). Their antigens remain unidentified. Sequenced with the Oncomine TCR Beta short-read assay was DNA taken from cultured CD4+ T cells. From the PCR reads, TCRdb called clonotypes with MiXCR, one entry per CDR3 protein. The table includes around 19,000 distinct CDR3 sequences, 38% detected once. The sample in question was CD4+ T cells from blood, cultured in vitro, obtained before SARS-CoV-2 vaccination. The receptor set was obtained from a human donor who received a COVID-19 vaccine.

This clonotype was seen only a few times. The rearrangement uses TRBV18 and TRBJ2-5; D is unclear. The CDR3 runs 11 residues. V lost 3 bases, J lost 5 bases, and 4 bases lay in between. CDR1 is KGHSH, CDR2 LQKENI, per germline. The chain's CDR3 is CASSPSETQYF. The DNA for the CDR3 is TGTGCCAGCTCACCCTCCGAGACCCAGTACTTC. Supplemented by reference TRBV18 and TRBJ2-5, the full variable domain reads NAGVMQNPRHLVRRRGQEARLRCSPMKGHSHVYWYRQLPEEGLKFMVYLQKENIIDESGMPKERFSAEFPKEGPSILRIQQVVRGDSAAYFCASSPSETQYFGPGTRLLVL.

V and J are TRBV19 and TRBJ1-1; a possible D gene is TRBD1 (5 bases). CDR3 length: 13 residues. V was cut by 8 bases and J by 5 bases, with 15 bases left in between. Germline V gene sequence: CDR1 LNHDA, CDR2 SQIVND (reference sequence). The CDR3 nucleotides read TGTGCCAGTGAACGGGGCCAGGGTACTGAAGCTTTCTTT. Protein sequence: CASERGQGTEAFF.

This clonotype was detected only a few times. This chain joins TRBV19 and TRBJ2-5; TRBD1 is a possible D gene (5 bases). There are 13 residues in the CDR3. Germline CDR1 and CDR2: LNHDA and SQIVND (reference sequence). Trimming pared 2 bases from V and 4 bases from J, leaving 8 bases between. The CDR3 region is CASSITQGETQYF. The CDR3 DNA sequence: TGTGCCAGTAGTATAACTCAGGGAGAGACCCAGTACTTC.

This chain uses TRBV12-3 or TRBV12-4 with TRBJ2-7; the D call may be TRBD1 or TRBD2 (5 bases each). This CDR3 has 15 amino acids. Trimming took 5 bases from V and 5 from J, leaving 19 bases between them. CDR3 bases: TGTGCCAGCAGTATGTTAGACGAGGGGCCGGACGAGCAGTACTTC. It yields the protein CASSMLDEGPDEQYF.

The V gene is TRBV30, the J gene TRBJ1-2; D is possibly TRBD1 (6 bases). Trimming cost V 0 bases and J 3 bases, with 11 bases left between them. Germline-derived CDR1 and CDR2 are GTSNPN and SVGIG (reference sequence). This CDR3 contains 14 residues. CDR3 in DNA: TGTGCCTGGAGTGTTGGGGGGCACGACTATGGCTACACCTTC. This translates into CAWSVGGHDYGYTF.

This clonotype was seen only a few times. This rearrangement joins TRBV12-3 or TRBV12-4 to TRBJ2-3; D might be TRBD1 or TRBD2, each matching 5 bases. The CDR3 totals 20 residues. Deletions cut 2 bases from V and 0 bases from J, with 24 bases between. This chain's CDR3 is CASSLSARGEEPSSTDTQYF. CDR3 DNA: TGTGCCAGCAGTTTAAGTGCGAGGGGCGAGGAACCCTCTAGCACAGATACGCAGTATTTT.

This clonotype came up a few times. V gene TRBV7-3 combines with J gene TRBJ2-3, with D unclear. Germline CDR1 and CDR2: SGHTA and FQGTGA. The germline V and J ends were trimmed by 4 bases and 1 base, with 9 bases remaining between them. This CDR3 has 14 amino acids. The CDR3 DNA is TGTGCCAGCAGCTGGACCCCAGGCACAGATACGCAGTATTTT. Translating it yields CASSWTPGTDTQYF.

In this sample, this clonotype turned up a few times. This chain links TRBV6-1 with TRBJ1-2, with TRBD1 matching over 8 bases. Per germline, CDR1 MNHNS and CDR2 SASEGT. The V segment lost 6 bases and the J segment 3 bases; nucleotides outside the gene matches: 6. The CDR3 spans 14 residues. CDR3 protein: CASSQGAWDYGYTF. The CDR3, as DNA: TGTGCCAGCAGCCAGGGGGCGTGGGACTATGGCTACACCTTC.

The V gene is TRBV5-1, the J gene TRBJ2-1; D is ambiguous. Germline V gene data show CDR1 as SGHRS and CDR2 as YFSETQ. With 7 bases removed from V and 6 bases from J, the gap between germline ends came to 11 bases. This CDR3 region has 12 residues. In DNA form, the CDR3 reads TGCGCCAGCGGGGATGGAAGCAATGAGCAGTTCTTC. It is translated as CASGDGSNEQFF.

This clonotype was picked up one time. The genes are TRBV6-5 and TRBJ2-3; D perhaps matches TRBD1 (5 bases). Trimming removed 0 bases at V and 0 bases at J, with 13 bases between. CDR1 and CDR2 from the germline V gene are MNHEY and SVGAGI. The CDR3 extends over 17 amino acids. The CDR3 region is CASSYSRTRASTDTQYF. CDR3 bases: TGTGCCAGCAGTTACTCGAGAACCAGGGCTAGCACAGATACGCAGTATTTT.

The chain carries TRBV5-1 and TRBJ2-7, with D perhaps given as TRBD1 or TRBD2 (5 bases each). This CDR3 comprises 14 residues. The V and J ends lost 4 bases and 7 bases respectively, with 18 bases between them. Per the germline V gene, CDR1 is SGHRS and CDR2 is YFSETQ. Here the CDR3 DNA reads TGCGCCAGCAGCAAATGGGACGATGCCGGGGAGCAGTACTTC. Amino acid sequence: CASSKWDDAGEQYF.

DNA of the CDR3: TGCAGTGCTAGAACCCGACAGGGGAGTGGCGGCTACACCTTC. It is translated as CSARTRQGSGGYTF. The chain links TRBV20-1 to TRBJ1-2; 8 bases map to TRBD1. The CDR3 runs to 14 residues. V was clipped by 2 bases and J by 8 bases; unmatched bases: 10. The germline CDR1 and CDR2 sequences are DFQATT and SNEGSKA (reference sequence).

The chain combines TRBV5-1 with TRBJ1-6; TRBD1 might be the D (6 bases). Per the germline V gene, CDR1 is SGHRS and CDR2 is YFSETQ. The CDR3 consists of 16 residues. V lost 4 bases and J 4 bases, leaving 15 bases between the germline ends. The CDR3 loop is CASSPRGGAYNSPLHF. The CDR3 DNA follows: TGCGCCAGCAGCCCCCGGGGGGGCGCGTATAATTCACCCCTCCACTTT.

This clonotype was seen a few times. The V call is TRBV6-1, the J call TRBJ2-5, with 10 bases matching TRBD1. V lost 5 bases, J lost 4 bases, and 1 base stayed unmatched. Per the germline V gene, CDR1 is MNHNS and CDR2 is SASEGT. The CDR3 loop spans 13 amino acids. The CDR3 reads CASSRTGGETQYF. For the CDR3, the DNA is TGTGCCAGCAGTCGGACAGGGGGAGAGACCCAGTACTTC.

The CDR3, as DNA: TGTGCCAGCAGCATCCTTGACAGGGTCCACACTGAAGCTTTCTTT. Its translation: CASSILDRVHTEAFF. V is TRBV5-6 and J is TRBJ1-1; 7 nucleotides agree with TRBD1. The germline V gene has CDR1 SGHDT and CDR2 YYEEEE. Germline trimming cut 4 bases from V and 3 bases from J; bases unmatched to any gene: 9. The CDR3 has 15 residues.

This clonotype was seen a few times. The chain joins TRBV5-6 to TRBJ1-2; D unclear. Trimming shortened V by 1 base and J by 4 bases, and 20 bases separated the two germline ends. The V gene's germline CDR1 is SGHDT and CDR2 YYEEEE. The CDR3 runs to 17 residues. The CDR3 region has the DNA TGTGCCAGCAGCTTGCTCAGGAATCCCAAGGTCCCCTATGGCTACACCTTC. Its translation: CASSLLRNPKVPYGYTF.

The genes are TRBV29-1 and TRBJ2-7; D may be TRBD1 (5 bases). This CDR3 contains 12 residues. V shed 1 base and J shed 7 bases, with 11 bases lying between them. Germline V gene lookup returns CDR1 SQVTM and CDR2 ANQGSEA. CDR3 loop: CSVEGTRWEQYF. Here the CDR3 DNA reads TGCAGCGTTGAAGGGACACGCTGGGAGCAGTACTTC.